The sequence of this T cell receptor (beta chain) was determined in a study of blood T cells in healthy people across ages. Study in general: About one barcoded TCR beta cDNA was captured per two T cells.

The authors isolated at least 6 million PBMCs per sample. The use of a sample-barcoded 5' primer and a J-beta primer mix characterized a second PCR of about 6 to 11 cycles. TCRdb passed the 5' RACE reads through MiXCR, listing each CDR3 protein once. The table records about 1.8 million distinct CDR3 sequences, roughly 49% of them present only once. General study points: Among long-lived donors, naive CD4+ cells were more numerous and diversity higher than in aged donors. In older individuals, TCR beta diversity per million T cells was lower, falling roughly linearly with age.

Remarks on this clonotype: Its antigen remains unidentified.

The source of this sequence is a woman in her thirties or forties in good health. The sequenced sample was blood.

CDR3 DNA sequence: TGTGCCAGCAGCTCTCAGGTCCTCCTTTACGAGCAGTACTTC. This encodes CASSSQVLLYEQYF. This sequence joins TRBV7-9 and TRBJ2-7, with D unclear. V lost 4 bases and J 4 bases, leaving 14 bases between the germline ends. CDR1 and CDR2 (germline): SEHNR, FQNEAQ (reference sequence). The CDR3 contains 14 residues.